This entry concerns a single T cell receptor (beta chain). Produced via immunoSEQ multiplex PCR; TCRdb's table is partial and in-frame only. The sample has about 80,000 clones, around 94% seen once. The data were obtained in a study of technical replicates of blood from a handful of donors. The V gene lost 2 bases and the J gene lost 4 bases, with 12 bases spanning the gap. Germline values: CDR1 SEHNR, CDR2 FQNEAQ (reference sequence). The CDR3 is made up of 14 amino acids. This chain uses TRBV7-9 with TRBJ2-7, with D uncertain. Sequences were obtained from T cells isolated from PBMCs. The receptor comes from a human donor in good health. The CDR3 nucleotides read TGTGCCAGCAGCTTATCCCCATTAGATTACGAGCAGTACTTC. Translation: CASSLSPLDYEQYF.